This T cell receptor (beta chain) was identified during a study of shared clonotypes between healthy human individuals (dated by TCRdb to about 2020). About the study as a whole: The cohort comprised two women and a few men aged 18 to 49 years. Between about 0.85 and 8.9 billion PBMCs per donor were obtained by leukapheresis. For each donor, CD4 naive and CD4 memory were each given three plates, CD8 naive was given two plates, and CD8 memory was given one plate. To increase sequencing depth and limit assay-specific biases, different laboratories used diverse techniques to prepare libraries and sequence TCR repertoires. To estimate repertoire size and how much clonotype sharing occurs between individuals, the study deeply sequenced the blood TCR repertoires of five healthy adults.

The donors were healthy, HIV-negative adults who had no recently reported acute infections or vaccinations. Every donor was a Caucasian adult residing in Nashville, Tennessee, USA. Magnetic negative selection was used to enrich CD4+ T cells, after which naive cells were positively selected on CD45RA and the negative fraction became the memory subset. Blood was obtained by leukapheresis, after which PBMCs were separated by Ficoll-Histopaque density gradient centrifugation and cryopreserved in liquid nitrogen vapor phase. Analytical flow cytometry was used to check the purity and quantity of each magnetically sorted T cell population. Genomic DNA was isolated from every sorted fraction and measured by UV absorbance on a Nanodrop 2000c. Using the deep immunoSEQ assay, TCR CDR3 regions were amplified from genomic DNA by multiplex PCR. For each cell subset, the extracted genomic DNA was distributed evenly across all wells of several immunoSEQ 96-well plates, and each plate served as one replicate. For sorted subsets, each replicate PCR was loaded with approximately 190 ng genomic DNA, equivalent to 25,000 to 35,000 T cell genomes. Purified libraries were quantified with a Qubit 3.0 fluorometer, sized on a Bioanalyzer 2100, and re-quantified with the KAPA Library Quantification kit. Each immunoSEQ 96-well plate was sequenced on its own single-read 150-cycle Illumina NextSeq 550 flow cell. As for the authors' bioinformatics: Because the immunoSEQ output included only junctional sequences and no quality scores, the filtering could not be the same as the filtering used for full-length reads. To assign V/J genes and CDR3, sequences were annotated against IMGT germline references using PyIR, a Python wrapper for IgBLAST v1.9. Reads were filtered out if the reads had weak V/J assignments (E-value above 1e-6), no CDR3, stop codons, out-of-frame junctions, or ambiguous translated residues. V3J clonotypes were defined by identical inferred V gene, J gene, and CDR3 amino acid sequence. The percentage overlap between two repertoires was calculated by dividing the number of shared unique clonotypes by the size of the smaller repertoire. Repertoire richness was assessed with RTK rarefaction, the Chao1 estimator, and Recon v2.1 estimates of unobserved clonotypes. Generation probabilities for all TCRbeta clonotypes obtained by the gDNA method from a handful of donors were computed using OLGA. What TCRdb holds here is the immuneACCESS table cut down to in-frame rearrangements. Part of the clones is not present; checked against another copy, under half of the missing clones reflect an unresolved V gene, and the others are unexplained. The D gene and trimming were derived from the DNA, and the V and J assignments and clone size from that table. In this sample the table shows roughly 1.4 million clones, around 98.5% of which occur a single time. The ten largest clones represent 0.3% to 0.45% of the sample.

The paper's findings and limits, for the study overall: Compared with non-shared clonotypes, the clonotypes found in all four sorted-subset donors had higher generation probabilities. Sampling was restricted to blood, and TCR repertoires in tissues likely differ from the TCR repertoires found in blood. Roughly 5.2% of naive CD4, around 3.5% of naive CD8, approximately 2% of memory CD4, and around 0.42% of memory CD8 clonotypes were shared across a few donors. Even with the large sequencing depth, rarefaction of the sorted-subset datasets indicated that sequencing was incomplete. Because the study included a small number of donors, the genetic and exposure-history diversity represented was limited. Naive subsets generally had larger estimated clonotype richness than memory subsets did. Based on pairwise subsampling, the degree of clonotype sharing among donors was expected to be affected by sequencing depth.

At the junction V is shortened by 6 bases and J by 6 bases, with 12 bases in between. CDR1 and CDR2 (ENHRY, SYGVKD) derive from the germline V gene. The CDR3 spans 12 residues, from the cysteine through the phenylalanine. The sequence is cut down to CDR3 DNA, 36 bases in frame from base 1. With respect to this clone: What antigen it recognizes has not been identified. No base qualities exist here, and no much larger clone lies one base off it.

This receptor was taken from a man aged 30 to 45 in good health. Sequencing used naive CD4+ T cells sorted from blood. The cell subset or site label on this specimen signifies: CD45RA+ positively selected. The V gene is TRBV10-3 and the J gene is TRBJ2-7, and possibly TRBD2, on 5 matching bases. The CDR3 protein: CAISEAVLEQYF. The nucleotide sequence reads TGTGCCATCAGCGAAGCGGTACTCGAGCAGTACTTC.